The 20 T cell receptor beta chains below all came from one sample that was sequenced in a study of T cells after yellow fever vaccination. TCRdb re-analysed the 5' RACE reads in MiXCR, keeping a single row per CDR3 protein. Here the sample spans hundreds of thousands of distinct CDR3 sequences, 7.5% to 9.5% being singletons. The sample in question was CD4+ T cells sorted from PBMCs, obtained 5 days after the yellow fever booster vaccination. These receptors originate from a man aged 18 to 29 who received the YFV17D yellow fever vaccine.

The chain joins TRBV19 to TRBJ2-7; tentative D call: TRBD1 (9 bases). Trimming removed 6 bases at V and 3 bases at J, with 21 bases between. CDR3 length: 16 amino acids. CDR1 and CDR2 from the germline V gene are LNHDA and SQIVND (reference sequence). Here the CDR3 reads CASRRTAGGQGYEQYF. CDR3 DNA: TGTGCCAGTAGACGAACCGCGGGGGGACAGGGCTACGAGCAGTACTTC.

The V gene is TRBV2, the J gene TRBJ2-1; D not resolved. CDR1 is SNHLY, CDR2 FYNNEI, per germline. V gave up 7 bases and J gave up 7 bases, with 14 bases separating them. The CDR3 contains 13 residues. CDR3 nucleotide sequence: TGTGCCAGCACTAGGGCGGCCGTAAATGAGCAGTTCTTC. Protein product: CASTRAAVNEQFF.

The genes are TRBV20-1 and TRBJ1-2; D gene ambiguous. The germline V and J ends were trimmed by 5 bases and 2 bases, with 18 bases remaining between them. This CDR3 has 15 amino acids. Germline values: CDR1 DFQATT, CDR2 SNEGSKA (reference sequence). The CDR3 coding sequence is TGCAGTGCTCCAACGATGGGGTCTACAAACTATGGCTACACCTTC. The encoded protein is CSAPTMGSTNYGYTF.

The chain couples TRBV11-2 to TRBJ1-4; D is perhaps TRBD1 (6 bases). The V end was cut by 1 base, the J end by 5 bases, with 14 bases between. The CDR3 sequence is 16 residues long. Germline V CDR1 and CDR2: SGHAT, FQNNGV. The CDR3 protein is CASSLGHRAGNEKLFF. DNA of the CDR3: TGTGCCAGCAGCTTAGGGCACAGGGCGGGGAATGAAAAACTGTTTTTT.

This clonotype was seen repeatedly, ten times or more. This chain uses TRBV15 with TRBJ2-5, with a weak D call TRBD2 (6 bases). This CDR3 spans 15 amino acids. Germline V gives CDR1 LNHNV, CDR2 YYDKDF (reference sequence). V was shortened by 0 bases and J by 1 base, with 9 bases between the two germline ends. CDR3 protein: CATSRDPGGQETQYF. CDR3 nucleotides: TGTGCCACCAGCAGAGATCCCGGGGGCCAAGAGACCCAGTACTTC.

J is TRBJ2-3 and V is TRBV5-8; 7 bases match TRBD1. Germline CDR1 reads SGHTS; CDR2 reads YDEGEE. This CDR3 is built from 16 residues. V lost 0 bases and J lost 5; bases outside the gene matches: 9. CDR3 in DNA: TGTGCCAGCAGCTTGGGTTTGATAGGGGGCAGAGATACGCAGTATTTT. Encoded protein: CASSLGLIGGRDTQYF.

This clonotype appeared many times. This rearrangement joins TRBV7-2 to TRBJ2-3; either TRBD1 or TRBD2 may supply D (5 bases each). Germline assignment: CDR1 SGHTA and CDR2 FQGNSA. V was shortened by 3 bases and J by 2 bases, with 9 bases between the two germline ends. The CDR3 sequence is 14 residues long. CDR3 protein: CASSFRGDTDTQYF. The CDR3 region has the DNA TGTGCCAGCAGCTTCCGAGGGGACACAGATACGCAGTATTTT.

The V call is TRBV18, the J call TRBJ2-7, with TRBD1 as a possible D gene (6 bases). V lost 4 bases to trimming and J lost 6 bases, with 19 bases between them. CDR1 and CDR2 (germline): KGHSH, LQKENI. The CDR3 contains 15 residues. Written as DNA, the CDR3 is TGTGCCAGCTCACACTCACGGCAGGGGAAAGGCGAGCAGTACTTC. Encoded protein: CASSHSRQGKGEQYF.

This clonotype has only a few counts. The gene calls are TRBV4-2 and TRBJ1-5, with 8 bases that match TRBD1. The CDR3 spans 16 residues. The V gene's germline CDR1 is LGHNA and CDR2 YNFKEQ. The V gene end was trimmed by 0 bases and the J gene end by 2 bases; junction bases not matched to a gene: 3. The CDR3 region has the DNA TGTGCCAGCAGCCAAGAAGCAGGGGGCGGCAATCAGCCCCAGCATTTT. Its translation is CASSQEAGGGNQPQHF.

The V call is TRBV14, the J call TRBJ2-3; D is unresolved. Trimming pared 2 bases from V and 6 bases from J, leaving 9 bases between. The V gene's germline CDR1 is SGHDN and CDR2 FVKESK. This CDR3 has 13 residues. Here the CDR3 reads CASSQSTADTQYF. Here the CDR3 DNA reads TGTGCCAGCAGCCAATCGACCGCGGATACGCAGTATTTT.

This clonotype was found many times. The gene calls are TRBV12-3 or TRBV12-4 and TRBJ1-2; D uncertain. CDR3 length equals 12 residues. V was cut by 2 bases and J by 3 bases, with 4 bases left in between. In DNA form, the CDR3 reads TGTGCCAGCAGTTTAAGGCACTATGGCTACACCTTC. It codes for CASSLRHYGYTF.

J is TRBJ2-1 and V is TRBV9; possibly TRBD1 for D (6 bases). V was cut by 3 bases and J by 2 bases, with 15 bases left in between. CDR3 length: 16 residues. Germline assignment: CDR1 SGDLS and CDR2 YYNGEE. In DNA form, the CDR3 reads TGTGCCAGCAGCGAAAGCGGACAGACTACCTACAATGAGCAGTTCTTC. Protein sequence: CASSESGQTTYNEQFF.

This clonotype was counted many times. This chain connects TRBV4-3 to TRBJ2-7, with D maybe TRBD1 (6 bases). In germline, CDR1 is LGHNA, CDR2 YSLEER. There are 14 residues in the CDR3. Between the trimmed V and J ends, which lost 0 bases and 2 bases, there was a span of 8 bases. The CDR3 region is CASSQDAGAYEQYF. CDR3 coding DNA: TGCGCCAGCAGCCAAGATGCAGGGGCCTACGAGCAGTACTTC.

The chain is built from TRBV5-4 and TRBJ2-1, with 10 bases that match TRBD2. Unmatched junction bases numbered 5, after V lost 0 bases and J lost 5 bases. The germline V gene encodes CDR1 SGHNT and CDR2 YYREEE (reference sequence). The CDR3 has 16 residues. CDR3 nucleotide sequence: TGTGCCAGCAGCTTGGCCAGAGCGGGGGGGGACAATGAGCAGTTCTTC. Translation: CASSLARAGGDNEQFF.

This clonotype has more than one count but fewer than ten. The chain employs TRBV5-1 and TRBJ1-2; TRBD1 matches 7 bases. The CDR3 length is 15 residues. Losses at the gene ends were 0 bases for V and 5 bases for J; bases not matched to a gene: 7. Germline CDR1 is SGHRS and CDR2 is YFSETQ. This CDR3 is CASSLVAGGDYGYTF. The CDR3 nucleotides are TGCGCCAGCAGCTTGGTGGCAGGGGGAGATTATGGCTACACCTTC. Filled out from reference TRBV5-1 and TRBJ1-2, the complete variable domain reads KAGVTQTPRYLIKTRGQQVTLSCSPISGHRSVSWYQQTPGQGLQFLFEYFSETQRNKGNFPGRFSGRQFSNSRSEMNVSTLELGDSALYLCASSLVAGGDYGYTFGSGTRLTVV.

This chain links TRBV18 with TRBJ1-1; the D gene is possibly TRBD1 (5 bases). This CDR3 contains 14 residues. Germline values: CDR1 KGHSH, CDR2 LQKENI. V lost 6 bases and J 1 base, leaving 12 bases between the germline ends. The CDR3 here is CASSPYGQNTEAFF. The CDR3 DNA reads TGTGCCAGCTCCCCTTATGGACAGAACACTGAAGCTTTCTTT.

The chain is built from TRBV27 and TRBJ2-1, with 7 positions matching TRBD2. The CDR3 consists of 17 residues. CDR1 and CDR2 from the germline V gene are MNHEY and SMNVEV (reference sequence). V was clipped by 2 bases and J by 4 bases; unmatched bases: 11. Written as DNA, the CDR3 is TGTGCCAGCAGTTTAAGATGGGGAGGGGAAGTATACAATGAGCAGTTCTTC. Its protein product is CASSLRWGGEVYNEQFF.

A note on this clonotype: A much larger clone lies a single base off, so this may be a read error. This sequence joins TRBV27 and TRBJ2-4, with 7 bases lining up with TRBD1. CDR1 and CDR2 (germline): MNHEY, SMNVEV (reference sequence). The CDR3 is made up of 13 amino acids. The CDR3 reads CASSLTGVNIHYF. The CDR3, as DNA: TGTGCCAGCAGCCTAACAGGGGTAAACATTCACTACTTC.

As for this clonotype: A much larger clone differs by one base, so this may be a read error. The chain joins TRBV6-5 to TRBJ2-5; D remains ambiguous. The J call may be in error: the DNA end matches TRBJ2-1 better. Germline values: CDR1 MNHEY, CDR2 SVGAGI. The CDR3 has 14 amino acids. The CDR3 protein is CASSHGPLQETQFF. In DNA form, the CDR3 reads TGTGCCAGCAGTCACGGACCGCTACAAGAGACCCAGTTCTTC.

The chain has TRBV5-1 and TRBJ2-7, with D possibly TRBD2 on 7 matching bases. V was cut by 5 bases and J by 5 bases, with 17 bases left in between. Germline V lookup: CDR1 SGHRS, CDR2 YFSETQ. The CDR3 length is 14 residues. CDR3 amino acids: CASRPTAGADEQYV. CDR3 DNA sequence: TGCGCCAGCAGGCCCACGGCGGGGGCCGACGAGCAGTACGTC.